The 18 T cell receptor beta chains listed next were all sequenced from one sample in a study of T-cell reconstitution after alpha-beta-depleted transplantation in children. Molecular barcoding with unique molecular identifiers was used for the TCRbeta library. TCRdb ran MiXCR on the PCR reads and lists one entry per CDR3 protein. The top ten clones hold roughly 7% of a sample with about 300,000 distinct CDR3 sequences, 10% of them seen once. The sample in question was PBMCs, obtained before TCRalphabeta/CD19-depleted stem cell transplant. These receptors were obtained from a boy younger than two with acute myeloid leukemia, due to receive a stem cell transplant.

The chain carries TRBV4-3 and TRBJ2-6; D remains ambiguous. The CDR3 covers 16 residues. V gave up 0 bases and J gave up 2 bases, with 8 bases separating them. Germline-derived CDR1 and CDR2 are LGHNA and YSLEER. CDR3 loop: CASSQEIPTGANVLTF. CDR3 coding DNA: TGCGCCAGCAGCCAAGAAATCCCAACTGGGGCCAACGTCCTGACTTTC.

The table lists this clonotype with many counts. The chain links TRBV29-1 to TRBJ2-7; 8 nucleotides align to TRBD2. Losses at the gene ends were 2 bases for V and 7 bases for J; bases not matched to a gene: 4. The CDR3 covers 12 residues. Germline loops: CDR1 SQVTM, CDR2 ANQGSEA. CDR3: CSVEKASGEQYF. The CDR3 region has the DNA TGCAGCGTTGAAAAGGCTAGCGGGGAGCAGTACTTC.

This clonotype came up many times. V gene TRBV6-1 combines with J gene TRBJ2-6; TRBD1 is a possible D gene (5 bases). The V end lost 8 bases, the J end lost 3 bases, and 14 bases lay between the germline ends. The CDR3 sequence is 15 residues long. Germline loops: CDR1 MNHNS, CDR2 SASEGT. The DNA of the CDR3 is TGTGCCAGCTCCCCTGGGGCGTATGGGGCCAACGTCCTGACTTTC. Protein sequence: CASSPGAYGANVLTF.

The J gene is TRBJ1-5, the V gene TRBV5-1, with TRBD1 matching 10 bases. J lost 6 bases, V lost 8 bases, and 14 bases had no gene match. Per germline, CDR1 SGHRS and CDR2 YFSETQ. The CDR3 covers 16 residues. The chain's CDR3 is CASSAEGTGVIQPQHF. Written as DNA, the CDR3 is TGCGCCAGTTCCGCTGAAGGGACAGGGGTGATTCAGCCCCAGCATTTT.

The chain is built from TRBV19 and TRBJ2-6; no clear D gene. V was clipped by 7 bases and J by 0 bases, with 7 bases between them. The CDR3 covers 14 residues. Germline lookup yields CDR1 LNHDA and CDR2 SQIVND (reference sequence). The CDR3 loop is CASIGYSGANVLTF. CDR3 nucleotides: TGTGCCAGTATAGGGTACTCTGGGGCCAACGTCCTGACTTTC.

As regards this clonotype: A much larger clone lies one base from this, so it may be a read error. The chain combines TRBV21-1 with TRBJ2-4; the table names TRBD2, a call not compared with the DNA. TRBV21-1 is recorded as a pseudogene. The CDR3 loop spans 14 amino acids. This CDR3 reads CASSTEGSKNIQHF. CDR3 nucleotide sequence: TGTGCCAGCAGCACCGAGGGATCCAAAAACATTCAGCACTTC.

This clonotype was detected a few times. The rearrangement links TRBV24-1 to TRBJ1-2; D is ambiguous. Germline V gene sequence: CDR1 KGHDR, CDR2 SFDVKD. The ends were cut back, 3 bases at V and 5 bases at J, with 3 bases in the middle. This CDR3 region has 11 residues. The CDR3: CATSDQYGYTF. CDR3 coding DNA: TGTGCCACCAGTGATCAGTATGGCTACACCTTC.

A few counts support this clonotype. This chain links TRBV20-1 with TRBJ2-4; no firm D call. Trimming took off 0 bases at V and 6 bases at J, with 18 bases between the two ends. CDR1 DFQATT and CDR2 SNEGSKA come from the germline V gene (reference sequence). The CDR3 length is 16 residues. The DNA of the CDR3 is TGCAGTGCTAGAGATCTTCTAAATGGTGTGGGAAACATTCAGTACTTC. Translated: CSARDLLNGVGNIQYF.

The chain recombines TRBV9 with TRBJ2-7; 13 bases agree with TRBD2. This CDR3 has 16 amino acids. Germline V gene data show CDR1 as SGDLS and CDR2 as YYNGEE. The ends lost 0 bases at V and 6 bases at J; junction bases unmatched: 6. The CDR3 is CASSVALGLAGAEQYF. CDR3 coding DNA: TGTGCCAGCAGCGTAGCCCTCGGACTAGCGGGAGCCGAGCAGTACTTC.

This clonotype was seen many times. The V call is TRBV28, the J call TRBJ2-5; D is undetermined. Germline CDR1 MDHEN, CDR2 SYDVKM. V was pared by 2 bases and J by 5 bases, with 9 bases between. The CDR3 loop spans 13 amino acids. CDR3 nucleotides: TGTGCCAGCAGTTTAGCTTGGCAGGAGACCCAGTACTTC. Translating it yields CASSLAWQETQYF.

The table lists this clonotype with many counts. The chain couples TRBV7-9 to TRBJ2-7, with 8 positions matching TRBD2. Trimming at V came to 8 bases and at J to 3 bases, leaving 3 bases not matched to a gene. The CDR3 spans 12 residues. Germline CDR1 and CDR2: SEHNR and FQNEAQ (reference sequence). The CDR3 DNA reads TGTGCCAGCGACGGGGGGGGCTACGAGCAGTACTTC. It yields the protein CASDGGGYEQYF.

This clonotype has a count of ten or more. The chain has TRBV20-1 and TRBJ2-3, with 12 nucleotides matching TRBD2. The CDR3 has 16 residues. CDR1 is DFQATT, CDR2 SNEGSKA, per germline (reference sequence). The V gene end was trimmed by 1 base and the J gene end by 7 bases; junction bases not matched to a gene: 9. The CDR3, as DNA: TGCAGTGCTAGAGCAGCTCCTAGCGGGGGGGCAAATACGCAGTATTTT. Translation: CSARAAPSGGANTQYF.

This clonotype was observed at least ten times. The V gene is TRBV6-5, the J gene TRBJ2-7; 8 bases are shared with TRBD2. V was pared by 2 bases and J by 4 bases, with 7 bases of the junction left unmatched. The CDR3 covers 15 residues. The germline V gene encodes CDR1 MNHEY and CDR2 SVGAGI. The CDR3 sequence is CASSYEGLVGYEQYF. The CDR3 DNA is TGTGCCAGCAGTTACGAGGGACTAGTGGGATACGAGCAGTACTTC.

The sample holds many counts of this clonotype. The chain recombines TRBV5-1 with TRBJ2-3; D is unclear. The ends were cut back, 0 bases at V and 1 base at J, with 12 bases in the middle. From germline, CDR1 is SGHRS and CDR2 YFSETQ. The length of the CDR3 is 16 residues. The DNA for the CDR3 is TGCGCCAGCAGCTTGGAAGGTCAAGGTCGCACAGATACGCAGTATTTT. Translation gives CASSLEGQGRTDTQYF.

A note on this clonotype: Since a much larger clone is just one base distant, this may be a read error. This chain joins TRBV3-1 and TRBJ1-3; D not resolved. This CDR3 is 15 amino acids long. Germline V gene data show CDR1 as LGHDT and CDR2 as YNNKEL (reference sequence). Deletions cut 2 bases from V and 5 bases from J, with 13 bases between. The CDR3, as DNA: TGTGCCAGCAGCCAACCTTCAGAAGCTCGAAACACCATATATTTT. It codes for CASSQPSEARNTIYF. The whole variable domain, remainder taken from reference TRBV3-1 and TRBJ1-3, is DTAVSQTPKYLVTQMGNDKSIKCEQNLGHDTMYWYKQDSKKFLKIMFSYNNKELIINETVPNRFSPKSPDKAHLNLHINSLELGDSAVYFCASSQPSEARNTIYFGEGSWLTVV.

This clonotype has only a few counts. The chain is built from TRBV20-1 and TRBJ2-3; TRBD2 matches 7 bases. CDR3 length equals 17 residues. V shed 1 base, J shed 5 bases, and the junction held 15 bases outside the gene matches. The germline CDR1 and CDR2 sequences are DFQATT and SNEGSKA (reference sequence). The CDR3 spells CSARGPWGGSKGDTQYF. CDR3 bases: TGCAGTGCTAGAGGTCCGTGGGGCGGGAGTAAAGGAGATACGCAGTATTTT.

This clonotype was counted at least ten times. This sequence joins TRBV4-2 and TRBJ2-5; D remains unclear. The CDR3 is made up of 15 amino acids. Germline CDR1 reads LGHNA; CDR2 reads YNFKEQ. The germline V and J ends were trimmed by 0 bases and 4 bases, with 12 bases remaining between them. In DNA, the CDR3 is TGTGCCAGCAGCCAAGACGGCCCTCCTCCAGAGACCCAGTACTTC. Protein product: CASSQDGPPPETQYF.

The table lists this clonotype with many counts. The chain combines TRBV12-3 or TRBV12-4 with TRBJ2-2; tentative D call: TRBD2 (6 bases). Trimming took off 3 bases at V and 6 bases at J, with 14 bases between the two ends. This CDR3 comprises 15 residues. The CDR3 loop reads CASSFEASEAGELFF. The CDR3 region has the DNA TGTGCCAGCAGTTTCGAGGCTAGCGAGGCCGGGGAGCTGTTTTTT.